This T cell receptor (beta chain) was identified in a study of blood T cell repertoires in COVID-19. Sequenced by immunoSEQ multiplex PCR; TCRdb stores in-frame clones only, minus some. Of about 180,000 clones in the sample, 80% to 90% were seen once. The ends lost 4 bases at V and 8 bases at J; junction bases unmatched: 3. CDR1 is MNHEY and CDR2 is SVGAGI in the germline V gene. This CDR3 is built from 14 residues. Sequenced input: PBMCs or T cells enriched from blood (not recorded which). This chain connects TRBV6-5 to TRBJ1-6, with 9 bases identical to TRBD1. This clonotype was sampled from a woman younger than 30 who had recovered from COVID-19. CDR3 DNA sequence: TGTGCCAGCAGTTCTACAGGGGGCTATTCACCCCTCCACTTT. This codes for CASSSTGGYSPLHF.